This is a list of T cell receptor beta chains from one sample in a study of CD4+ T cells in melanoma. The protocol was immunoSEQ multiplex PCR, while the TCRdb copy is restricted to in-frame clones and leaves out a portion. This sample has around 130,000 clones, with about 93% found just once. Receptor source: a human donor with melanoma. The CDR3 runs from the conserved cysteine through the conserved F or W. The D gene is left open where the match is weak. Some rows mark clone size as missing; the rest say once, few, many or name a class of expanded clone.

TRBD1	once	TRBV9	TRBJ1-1	CASSVEGLDRPAFF	TGTGCCAGCAGCGTAGAAGGGTTGGACAGGCCAGCTTTCTTT
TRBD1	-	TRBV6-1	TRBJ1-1	CASSDKGQVKNTEAFF	TGTGCCAGCAGTGATAAGGGACAGGTGAAGAACACTGAAGCTTTCTTT
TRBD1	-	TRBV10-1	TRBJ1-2	CASSVPGQHVGYTF	TGCGCCAGCAGTGTGCCGGGACAGCACGTCGGCTACACCTTC
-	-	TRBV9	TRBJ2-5	CASSVDGTVQETQYF	TGTGCCAGCAGCGTAGATGGGACTGTACAAGAGACCCAGTACTTC
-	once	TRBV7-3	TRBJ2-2	CASRKDAVNTGELFF	TGTGCCAGCAGGAAGGACGCTGTGAACACCGGGGAGCTGTTTTTT
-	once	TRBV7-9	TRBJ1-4	CASSYNTGIGSEKLFF	TGTGCCAGCAGCTATAATACAGGGATAGGGAGTGAAAAACTGTTTTTT
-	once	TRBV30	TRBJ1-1	CAWSRTLTGLRTEAFF	TGTGCCTGGAGTAGAACCTTAACAGGTCTTCGGACTGAAGCTTTCTTT
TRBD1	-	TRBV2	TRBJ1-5	CASSRQGLGNQPQHF	TGTGCCAGCTCGAGACAGGGTTTAGGCAATCAGCCCCAGCATTTT
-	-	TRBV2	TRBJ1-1	CASTGAGTEAFF	TGTGCCAGCACCGGGGCGGGCACTGAAGCTTTCTTT
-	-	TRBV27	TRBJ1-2	CASSPDDRPYGYTF	TGTGCCAGCAGTCCCGACGACAGGCCCTATGGCTACACCTTC
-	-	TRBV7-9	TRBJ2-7	CASSFLSGQTYEQYF	TGTGCCAGCAGCTTTTTATCGGGACAAACCTACGAGCAGTACTTC
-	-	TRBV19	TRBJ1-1	CASLPLTSQNTEAFF	TGTGCCAGTTTACCCCTTACGTCTCAGAACACTGAAGCTTTCTTT
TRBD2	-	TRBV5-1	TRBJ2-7	CASSSAGGPLKQYF	TGCGCCAGCTCCTCGGCGGGGGGACCCCTGAAGCAGTACTTC
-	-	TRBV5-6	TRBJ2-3	CASSLEWDSLGRDTQYF	TGTGCCAGCAGCTTGGAGTGGGACTCCCTCGGGCGAGATACGCAGTATTTT
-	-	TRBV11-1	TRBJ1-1	CASSLPQGRNTEAFF	TGTGCCAGCAGCTTACCGCAGGGTCGGAACACTGAAGCTTTCTTT
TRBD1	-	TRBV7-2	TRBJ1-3	CASSASGTGAGNTIYF	TGTGCCAGCAGCGCCTCCGGGACAGGGGCTGGAAACACCATATATTTT
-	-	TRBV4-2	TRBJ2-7	CASSPGTFSYEQYF	TGTGCCAGCAGCCCCGGGACATTCTCCTACGAGCAGTACTTC
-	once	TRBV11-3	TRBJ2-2	CASSATTNTGELFF	TGTGCCAGCAGCGCGACCACTAACACCGGGGAGCTGTTTTTT
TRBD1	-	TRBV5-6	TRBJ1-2	CATQGATGGLGAYGYTF	TGTGCCACGCAGGGAGCAACAGGGGGATTAGGGGCCTATGGCTACACCTTC
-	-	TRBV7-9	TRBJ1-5	CASSPGEVGNQPQHF	TGTGCCAGCAGCCCAGGGGAGGTTGGCAATCAGCCCCAGCATTTT
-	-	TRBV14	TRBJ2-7	CASSQRSGEQYF	TGTGCCAGCAGCCAGCGTTCAGGGGAGCAGTACTTC
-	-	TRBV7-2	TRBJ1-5	CASSSYNQPQHF	TGTGCCAGCAGCTCGTACAATCAGCCCCAGCATTTT
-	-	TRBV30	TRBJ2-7	CAWSLDSSYEQYF	TGTGCCTGGAGTCTCGACAGTTCCTACGAGCAGTACTTC
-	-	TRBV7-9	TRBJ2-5	CAGGWTEETQYF	TGTGCCGGGGGTTGGACAGAAGAGACCCAGTACTTC
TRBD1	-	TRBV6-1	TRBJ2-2	CASTSGQTNTGELFF	TGTGCCAGCACGTCGGGACAGACGAACACCGGGGAGCTGTTTTTT
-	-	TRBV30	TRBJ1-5	CAWSRRGDSRPQHF	TGTGCCTGGAGTAGGCGGGGGGATAGTCGGCCCCAGCATTTT
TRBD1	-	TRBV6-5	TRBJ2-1	CASSYYPGQGNNEQFF	TGTGCCAGCAGTTACTATCCGGGACAGGGTAATAATGAGCAGTTCTTC
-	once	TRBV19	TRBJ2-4	CASSPVGELAKNIQYF	TGTGCCAGTAGTCCCGTGGGGGAACTAGCCAAAAACATTCAGTACTTC
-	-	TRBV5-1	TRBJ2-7	CASSLEGGEQYF	TGCGCCAGCAGCTTGGAGGGGGGCGAGCAGTACTTC
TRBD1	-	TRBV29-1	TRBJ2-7	CSVATGDEQYF	TGCAGCGTTGCCACAGGGGACGAGCAGTACTTC
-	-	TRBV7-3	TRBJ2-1	CASSPGSQNEQFF	TGTGCCAGCAGCCCGGGGAGCCAAAATGAGCAGTTCTTC
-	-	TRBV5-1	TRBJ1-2	CASSVDGPSYGYTF	TGCGCCAGCAGCGTGGACGGGCCTTCATATGGCTACACCTTC
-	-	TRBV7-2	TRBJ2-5	CASSVRGRGWETQYF	TGTGCCAGCAGCGTAAGGGGCAGGGGCTGGGAGACCCAGTACTTC
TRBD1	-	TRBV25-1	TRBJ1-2	CASSPPWTGGYGYTF	TGTGCCAGCTCTCCCCCCTGGACAGGGGGCTATGGCTACACCTTC
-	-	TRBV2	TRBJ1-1	CASSGGELTEAFF	TGTGCCAGCAGTGGGGGGGAGTTGACTGAAGCTTTCTTT
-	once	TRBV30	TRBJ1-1	CAWSVPGLTEAFF	TGTGCCTGGAGTGTACCTGGGTTGACTGAAGCTTTCTTT
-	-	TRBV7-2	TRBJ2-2	CASSLQPNTGELFF	TGTGCCAGCAGCTTACAACCAAACACCGGGGAGCTGTTTTTT
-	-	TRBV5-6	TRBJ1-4	CASSLAGITTNEKLFF	TGTGCCAGCAGCTTGGCAGGGATTACAACTAATGAAAAACTGTTTTTT
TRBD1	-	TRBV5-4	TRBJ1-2	CASSLPGTDGYTF	TGTGCCAGCAGCTTGCCCGGGACAGACGGCTACACCTTC
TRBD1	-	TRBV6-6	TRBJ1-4	CASSRQGNEKLFF	TGTGCCAGCAGTCGACAGGGGAATGAAAAACTGTTTTTT
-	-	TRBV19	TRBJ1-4	CASSRSEFPYEKLFF	TGTGCCAGTAGTCGTTCAGAGTTCCCCTATGAAAAACTGTTTTTT
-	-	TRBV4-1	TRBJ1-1	CASSQALVASRDEAFF	TGCGCCAGCAGCCAAGCGTTGGTTGCGAGCCGAGATGAAGCTTTCTTT
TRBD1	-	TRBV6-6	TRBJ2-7	CASSYSDRAHEQYF	TGTGCCAGCAGTTACTCCGACAGGGCCCACGAGCAGTACTTC
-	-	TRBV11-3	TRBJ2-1	CASSPGTYNEQFF	TGTGCCAGCAGCCCCGGGACGTACAATGAGCAGTTCTTC
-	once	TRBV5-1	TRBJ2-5	CASSLVGNGEETQYF	TGCGCCAGCAGCTTGGTCGGGAACGGGGAAGAGACCCAGTACTTC
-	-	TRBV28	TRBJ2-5	CASSLGAAGGQQETQYF	TGTGCCAGCAGTTTAGGGGCAGCGGGTGGTCAACAAGAGACCCAGTACTTC
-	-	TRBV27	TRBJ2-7	CASSLIGQHEQYF	TGTGCCAGCAGCCTTATCGGACAGCACGAGCAGTACTTC
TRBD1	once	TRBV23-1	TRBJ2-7	CASTPSGQGFWEQYF	TGCGCCAGCACCCCGTCGGGACAGGGGTTCTGGGAGCAGTACTTC
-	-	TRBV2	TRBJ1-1	CASRGATVGAEAFF	TGTGCCAGCAGGGGGGCCACGGTTGGGGCTGAAGCTTTCTTT
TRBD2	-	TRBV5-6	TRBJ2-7	CASSLAGGLYEQYF	TGTGCCAGCAGCTTGGCGGGGGGGCTGTACGAGCAGTACTTC
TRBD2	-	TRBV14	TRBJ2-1	CASSRSSGGYNEQFF	TGTGCCAGCAGCCGTTCTAGCGGGGGGTACAATGAGCAGTTCTTC
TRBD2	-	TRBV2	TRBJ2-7	CASSLAGQGEQYF	TGTGCCAGCTCCCTAGCGGGACAAGGGGAGCAGTACTTC
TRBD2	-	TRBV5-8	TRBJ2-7	CASSKGRGLFDYEQYF	TGTGCCAGCAGCAAAGGGAGGGGTCTCTTTGACTACGAGCAGTACTTC
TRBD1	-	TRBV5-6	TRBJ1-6	CASRRGQVNSPLHF	TGTGCCAGCAGGAGGGGACAGGTAAATTCACCCCTCCACTTT
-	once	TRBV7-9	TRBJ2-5	CASSLQGETQYF	TGTGCCAGCAGCTTACAGGGGGAGACCCAGTACTTC
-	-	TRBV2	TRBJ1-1	CASSTTGRPNTEAFF	TGTGCCAGCAGCACCACCGGACGTCCGAACACTGAAGCTTTCTTT